Below, 16 T cell receptor beta chains from the same sample are listed, as sequenced in a study of T cell repertoires in ileal Crohn's disease. TCRdb's copy holds only in-frame clones and misses some; the assay was immunoSEQ multiplex PCR. This table has some 13,000 clones, just under 80% appearing once. The specimen was ileal tissue. These receptors all come from an adult with Crohn's disease.

In this sample, this clone turned up a few times. This chain joins TRBV2 and TRBJ2-6; TRBD1 might be the D (5 bases). Trimming shortened V by 4 bases and J by 0 bases, and 16 bases separated the two germline ends. CDR1 is SNHLY, CDR2 FYNNEI, per germline. This CDR3 is built from 18 residues. In DNA form, the CDR3 reads TGTGCCAGCAGTGGGTCCGAGACAGTTAACTCTGGGGCCAACGTCCTGACTTTC. This codes for CASSGSETVNSGANVLTF.

The V and J genes are TRBV29-1 and TRBJ2-5, with D perhaps matching TRBD1 (6 bases). Germline V lookup: CDR1 SQVTM, CDR2 ANQGSEA. The CDR3 has 13 amino acids. The V and J ends lost 4 bases and 2 bases respectively, with 11 bases between them. CDR3 amino acids: CSVAHGTQETQYF. For the CDR3, the DNA is TGCAGCGTTGCCCACGGGACACAAGAGACCCAGTACTTC.

The gene calls are TRBV6-5 and TRBJ2-5; TRBD2 matches 7 bases. V dropped 7 bases and J dropped 6; count of bases not matched to a gene: 11. Germline CDR1 is MNHEY and CDR2 is SVGAGI. The CDR3 length is 14 residues. The CDR3 DNA sequence: TGTGCCAGCACCCTTGACGGGAGGCGCAAGACCCAGTACTTC. This gives the protein CASTLDGRRKTQYF.

V is TRBV10-3 and J is TRBJ1-1; D possibly corresponds to TRBD1 (6 bases). V lost 0 bases, J lost 4 bases, and 15 bases lay in between. The CDR3 is made up of 16 amino acids. Germline CDR1 and CDR2: ENHRY and SYGVKD. In DNA, the CDR3 is TGTGCCATCAGTGAGTCGAGATGGGGAGGGGGCACTGAAGCTTTCTTT. It specifies CAISESRWGGGTEAFF.

This chain uses TRBV7-8 with TRBJ1-2, with D unresolved. Germline V gene lookup returns CDR1 SGHVS and CDR2 FQNEAQ. Trimming took 0 bases from V and 4 from J, leaving 6 bases between them. The CDR3 runs to 13 residues. CDR3 region: CASSLANSYGYTF. In DNA, the CDR3 is TGTGCCAGCAGCTTAGCGAACAGCTATGGCTACACCTTC. Filled out from reference TRBV7-8 and TRBJ1-2, the complete variable domain reads GAGVSQSPRYKVAKRGQDVALRCDPISGHVSLFWYQQALGQGPEFLTYFQNEAQLDKSGLPSDRFFAERPEGSVSTLKIQRTQQEDSAVYLCASSLANSYGYTFGSGTRLTVV.

The J gene is TRBJ1-5, the V gene TRBV6-4, with D unclear. Between the trimmed V and J ends, which lost 4 bases and 0 bases, there was a span of 22 bases. The germline CDR1 and CDR2 sequences are MRHNA and SNTAGT. The CDR3 loop spans 19 amino acids. CDR3 DNA sequence: TGTGCCAGCAGTGGGAAGACAAGGCAACCCGGGGATAGCAATCAGCCCCAGCATTTT. Protein product: CASSGKTRQPGDSNQPQHF.

This clone was observed a single time. V is TRBV7-9 and J is TRBJ1-2, with unresolved D. V lost 1 base and J lost 2, with 11 bases in between. The CDR3 extends over 15 amino acids. Germline values: CDR1 SEHNR, CDR2 FQNEAQ (reference sequence). CDR3 sequence: CASSLGQDLNYGYTF. In nucleotides, the CDR3 is TGTGCCAGCAGCTTAGGACAAGATCTAAACTATGGCTACACCTTC.

This clone has just one count. The chain couples TRBV7-6 to TRBJ2-2; 7 bases are shared with TRBD1. The length of the CDR3 is 16 residues. V dropped 1 base and J dropped 6; count of bases not matched to a gene: 8. The V gene's germline CDR1 is SGHVS and CDR2 FNYEAQ. CDR3 sequence reads: CASSLVPPGGPGELFF. As DNA, the CDR3 is TGTGCCAGCAGCTTAGTTCCCCCAGGGGGACCCGGGGAGCTGTTTTTT. The entire variable domain, with the rest obtained from reference TRBV7-6 and TRBJ2-2, is as follows: GAGVSQSPRYKVTKRGQDVALRCDPISGHVSLYWYRQALGQGPEFLTYFNYEAQQDKSGLPNDRFSAERPEGSISTLTIQRTEQRDSAMYRCASSLVPPGGPGELFFGEGSRLTVL.

This chain connects TRBV30 to TRBJ2-1, with 8 bases lining up with TRBD2. The germline V gene encodes CDR1 GTSNPN and CDR2 SVGIG (reference sequence). V dropped 0 bases and J dropped 8; count of bases not matched to a gene: 15. CDR3 size: 17 residues. In nucleotides, the CDR3 is TGTGCCTGGAGTGTACAGGTCCGGCTAGCGGGTTCTGATGAGCAGTTCTTC. This sequence encodes CAWSVQVRLAGSDEQFF.

This clone was counted a single time. The V and J genes are TRBV7-9 and TRBJ2-7; 10 bases fit TRBD1. The germline CDR1 and CDR2 sequences are SEHNR and FQNEAQ (reference sequence). The CDR3 runs 18 residues. Germline trimming cut 0 bases from V and 3 bases from J; bases unmatched to any gene: 11. This chain's CDR3 is CASSLALGDRGPLYEQYF. In DNA, the CDR3 is TGTGCCAGCAGCTTAGCGCTCGGGGACAGGGGACCTCTCTACGAGCAGTACTTC.

V usage is TRBV27 and J usage is TRBJ2-2; D perhaps matches TRBD2 (6 bases). Germline CDR1 and CDR2: MNHEY and SMNVEV (reference sequence). V was trimmed by 7 bases and J by 0 bases, leaving 12 bases between them. CDR3 length: 15 amino acids. CDR3 sequence: CASKESGSNTGELFF. The CDR3 region has the DNA TGTGCCAGCAAGGAGAGCGGGTCGAACACCGGGGAGCTGTTTTTT.

This clone was detected only a few times. The CDR3 nucleotides are TGTGCCTGGACCCTAGCGGGAGGAGGGGATACGCAGTATTTT. Its protein is CAWTLAGGGDTQYF. J is TRBJ2-3 and V is TRBV30, with 11 bases fitting TRBD2. The CDR3 consists of 14 residues. The V gene end was trimmed by 4 bases and the J gene end by 6 bases; junction bases not matched to a gene: 6. Germline V lookup: CDR1 GTSNPN, CDR2 SVGIG (reference sequence). Filled out from reference TRBV30 and TRBJ2-3, the complete variable domain reads SQTIHQWPATLVQPVGSPLSLECTVEGTSNPNLYWYRQAAGRGLQLLFYSVGIGQISSEVPQNLSASRPQDRQFILSSKKLLLSDSGFYLCAWTLAGGGDTQYFGPGTRLTVL.

The chain carries TRBV9 and TRBJ2-7; no definite D call. The V and J ends lost 1 base and 4 bases respectively, with 9 bases between them. Germline V CDR1 and CDR2: SGDLS, YYNGEE. This CDR3 is built from 13 residues. CDR3 sequence reads: CASSVRPGYEQYF. The CDR3 nucleotides read TGTGCCAGCAGCGTACGCCCGGGTTACGAGCAGTACTTC.

This clone appeared a single time. The genes are TRBV7-3 and TRBJ2-7; maybe TRBD2 (5 bases). Germline V lookup: CDR1 SGHTA, CDR2 FQGTGA. The germline V and J ends were trimmed by 2 bases and 2 bases, with 13 bases remaining between them. The CDR3 consists of 15 residues. CDR3 sequence: CASSLSPSAAYEQYF. In DNA form, the CDR3 reads TGTGCCAGCAGCTTATCCCCTTCAGCGGCCTACGAGCAGTACTTC.

This sequence joins TRBV5-4 and TRBJ2-3; D perhaps matches TRBD1 (5 bases). The germline gives CDR1 SGHNT, CDR2 YYREEE (reference sequence). V lost 3 bases, J lost 6 bases, and 11 bases lay in between. This CDR3 comprises 13 residues. DNA of the CDR3: TGTGCCAGCAGCTCGAGGCAGGGCGATACGCAGTATTTT. Protein sequence: CASSSRQGDTQYF.

A single count supports this clone. The chain uses TRBV2 and TRBJ1-1, with 7 bases lining up with TRBD1. The CDR3 extends over 16 amino acids. Germline V gene lookup returns CDR1 SNHLY and CDR2 FYNNEI. Unmatched junction bases numbered 9, after V lost 4 bases and J lost 1 base. The CDR3 region is CASSVPAQGKNTEAFF. CDR3 DNA sequence: TGTGCCAGCAGTGTACCCGCACAGGGGAAGAACACTGAAGCTTTCTTT. The full variable domain, rest sourced from reference TRBV2 and TRBJ1-1, is EPEVTQTPSHQVTQMGQEVILRCVPISNHLYFYWYRQILGQKVEFLVSFYNNEISEKSEIFDDQFSVERPDGSNFTLKIRSTKLEDSAMYFCASSVPAQGKNTEAFFGQGTRLTVV.